This TCR beta chain emerged from a study of cytomegalovirus exposure and HLA in healthy donors. This clone was seen only once. In germline, CDR1 is SGDLS, CDR2 YYNGEE. Deletions cut 1 base from V and 4 bases from J, with 9 bases between. CDR3 size: 14 residues. The PCR contained 60 Vbeta and 13 Jbeta primers. This table comes from immunoSEQ multiplex PCR, and its TCRdb copy is limited to in-frame clones, with some not included. Of around 150,000 clones in the sample, nearly 80% were seen once. V and J are TRBV9 and TRBJ2-1; D possibly corresponds to TRBD2 (6 bases). Sequenced sample: PBMCs. This TCR was sampled from a man between 18 and 35 years old in good health and CMV-seropositive. The CDR3 here is CASSVSGFYNEQFF. CDR3 sequence (DNA): TGTGCCAGCAGCGTAAGCGGGTTTTACAATGAGCAGTTCTTC.